This T cell receptor beta chain originates from a study of T cells after yellow fever vaccination. Study-wide context: The fractions with low cell numbers were processed using SMART-Seq v4 Ultra Low Input.

This clonotype occurred a few times. Its antigen is currently unknown. Study-wide points: Post-booster samples contained most primary-vaccination clones (around 95% CD4, roughly 88% CD8).

The study made its TCR cDNA through 5'RACE template switching. That step introduced a universal primer site along with UMIs. A single record per CDR3 protein comes from TCRdb applying MiXCR to the 5' RACE reads. The repertoire holds approximately 340,000 distinct CDR3 sequences, with approximately 9% as singletons. The clonotype comes from a man between 18 and 29 years old who received the YFV17D yellow fever vaccine. The material was PBMCs, obtained on the day of the first yellow fever vaccination.

The CDR3 DNA reads as TGTGCCAGCAGCAACGGACGCCGAAGTAGGATCTATAATTCACCCCTCCACTTT. Its protein is CASSNGRRSRIYNSPLHF. The chain recombines TRBV21-1 with TRBJ1-6. TRBV21-1 is described as a pseudogene. This CDR3 spans 18 amino acids.